This TCR beta chain was obtained from a study of identical twins. The CDR3 covers 15 residues. V was clipped by 7 bases and J by 4 bases, with 16 bases between them. Looked up from germline, CDR1 is MNHEY and CDR2 is SMNVEV (reference sequence). Healthy Caucasians supplied all donations. One entry per CDR3 protein results from TCRdb running MiXCR on the 5' RACE reads. The data contain some 730,000 distinct CDR3 sequences, roughly 20% of them seen just once; the ten biggest clones take up over 10%. The same data also went into a second study, on T cells expressing NK-cell markers. That publication notes: CD3+CD56+NKG2C+, CD3+CD56+NKG2C- and CD3+CD56-NKG2C+ T cells, once sorted, supplied the TCR beta repertoires.

The receptor was isolated from a woman between 18 and 29 years old in good health. The chain employs TRBV27 and TRBJ1-4, with D possibly TRBD1 on 5 matching bases. Specimen: PBMCs. CDR3 DNA sequence: TGTGCCAGCACCCCGACAGAATTTCATAATGAAAAACTGTTTTTT. Protein: CASTPTEFHNEKLFF.